This passage covers 32 T cell receptor beta chains from one sample sequenced in a study of blood T cell repertoires in COVID-19. Assay used: immunoSEQ multiplex PCR; TCRdb lists only in-frame clones, some missing. The data hold 150,000 to 200,000 clones, with about 88% observed a single time. The specimen was PBMCs or T cells enriched from blood (not recorded which). All receptors derive from a woman under 30 who had recovered from COVID-19.

In DNA, the CDR3 is TGCAGTGCAAGGACAGACTATGGCTACACCTTC. This gives the protein CSARTDYGYTF. The chain joins TRBV20-1 to TRBJ1-2; TRBD1 is a possible D gene (6 bases). This CDR3 region has 11 residues. The V and J ends lost 6 bases and 3 bases respectively, with 8 bases between them. Germline assignment: CDR1 DFQATT and CDR2 SNEGSKA (reference sequence).

Here the CDR3 reads CASSQGSRLADDNEQFF. CDR3 nucleotides: TGTGCCAGCAGCCAAGGATCCCGACTAGCGGACGACAATGAGCAGTTCTTC. The V gene is TRBV3-1 (or the pseudogene TRBV3-2), the J gene TRBJ2-1, with TRBD2 identical over 9 bases. Trimming took 1 base from V and 5 from J; bases not matched to a gene: 9. The CDR3 has 17 amino acids. Germline V lookup: CDR1 LGHDT, CDR2 YNNKEL (reference sequence).

As to this clone: A much larger clone differs from this one at a single base, so this may be a read error. This chain links TRBV11-3 with TRBJ2-1; D remains unclear. V shed 2 bases and J shed 4 bases, with 6 bases lying between them. Germline V gene data show CDR1 as SGHNT and CDR2 as YENEEA. This CDR3 has 13 amino acids. This chain's CDR3 is CASSLNSYNEQFF. The CDR3 nucleotides read TGTGCCAGCAGCTTAAACAGTTACAATGAGCAGTTCTTC.

The chain employs TRBV9 and TRBJ2-7, with 8 bases that match TRBD2. CDR1 and CDR2 from the germline V gene are SGDLS and YYNGEE. CDR3 length: 13 amino acids. The trim removed 5 bases at V and 7 bases at J, leaving 8 bases unmatched. The CDR3 DNA reads TGTGCCAGCAGTGTTAGCGGGGAATTAGAGCAGTACTTC. Its translation is CASSVSGELEQYF. Looking up the rest from reference TRBV9 and TRBJ2-7 gives the full variable domain: DSGVTQTPKHLITATGQRVTLRCSPRSGDLSVYWYQQSLDQGLQFLIQYYNGEERAKGNILERFSAQQFPDLHSELNLSSLELGDSALYFCASSVSGELEQYFGPGTRLTVT.

This clone has only a few counts. The chain joins TRBV6-5 to TRBJ1-1, with a tentative D call TRBD1 (6 bases). The germline V gene has CDR1 MNHEY and CDR2 SVGAGI. This CDR3 is 16 amino acids long. V lost 0 bases and J lost 1, with 12 bases in between. CDR3 nucleotides: TGTGCCAGCAGTTACTCAGGGGGATATCCGAACACTGAAGCTTTCTTT. Encoded protein: CASSYSGGYPNTEAFF.

This chain joins TRBV28 and TRBJ1-5; a weak D match, TRBD1 (5 bases). V was shortened by 6 bases and J by 1 base, with 16 bases between the two germline ends. CDR1 and CDR2 from the germline V gene are MDHEN and SYDVKM. This CDR3 comprises 16 residues. Written as DNA, the CDR3 is TGTGCCAGCAGCCCGGGGGACGGCTGGAGCAATCAGCCCCAGCATTTT. Its translation is CASSPGDGWSNQPQHF. The full variable domain, completed using reference TRBV28 and TRBJ1-5, is DVKVTQSSRYLVKRTGEKVFLECVQDMDHENMFWYRQDPGLGLRLIYFSYDVKMKEKGDIPEGYSVSREKKERFSLILESASTNQTSMYLCASSPGDGWSNQPQHFGDGTRLSIL.

This clone was seen once. The genes are TRBV6-6 and TRBJ2-1; D gene unclear. The CDR3 is 13 amino acids. Germline CDR1 is MNHNY and CDR2 is SVGAGI (reference sequence). V lost 6 bases and J 6 bases, leaving 12 bases between the germline ends. The CDR3 spells CASSPQTGNEQFF. The CDR3 DNA sequence: TGTGCCAGCAGCCCCCAAACGGGCAATGAGCAGTTCTTC.

The chain combines TRBV6-6 with TRBJ1-1, with 10 positions matching TRBD1. This CDR3 has 16 amino acids. The V and J ends lost 6 bases and 0 bases, in that order; junction bases with no gene match: 7. Per the germline V gene, CDR1 is MNHNY and CDR2 is SVGAGI (reference sequence). Here the CDR3 DNA reads TGTGCCAGCAGGGCTGGACAGGGGGTCATGAACACTGAAGCTTTCTTT. This sequence encodes CASRAGQGVMNTEAFF.

This chain joins TRBV28 and TRBJ2-2, with 8 bases matching TRBD2. V shed 5 bases and J 1 base; nucleotides not matched to a gene: 3. There are 15 residues in the CDR3. The V gene's germline CDR1 is MDHEN and CDR2 SYDVKM. The CDR3 sequence: CASSGSGGNTGELFF. The CDR3 nucleotides are TGTGCCAGCAGTGGCAGCGGGGGGAACACCGGGGAGCTGTTTTTT.

The chain carries TRBV28 and TRBJ2-7, with TRBD1 matching 7 bases. This CDR3 spans 15 amino acids. J was trimmed by 3 bases and V by 3 bases; bases with no gene match: 8. Per germline, CDR1 MDHEN and CDR2 SYDVKM. CDR3 nucleotides: TGTGCCAGCAGTTTTCCAGACAGGGCCAACTACGAGCAGTACTTC. This codes for CASSFPDRANYEQYF.

The chain joins TRBV5-4 to TRBJ2-1, with D perhaps TRBD2 (7 bases). CDR1 is SGHNT and CDR2 is YYREEE in the germline V gene (reference sequence). The V end lost 2 bases, the J end lost 8 bases, and 17 bases lay between the germline ends. The CDR3 covers 15 residues. The CDR3, as DNA: TGTGCCAGCAGCTTTCAGAGGGAGGGGGGAGATGAGCAGTTCTTC. Translated: CASSFQREGGDEQFF.

The rearrangement uses TRBV10-2 and TRBJ2-1, with TRBD2 as a possible D gene (5 bases). V was trimmed by 4 bases and J by 15 bases, leaving 19 bases between them. This CDR3 spans 13 amino acids. Germline V gene sequence: CDR1 WSHSY, CDR2 SAAADI. As DNA, the CDR3 is TGCGCCAGCAGTGCCTCGATAGGAGGCTCGGGGTTCTTC. Translating gives CASSASIGGSGFF.

Comment on this clone: Other DNA variants within this sample encode the same CDR3. V is TRBV20-1 and J is TRBJ2-7, with unresolved D. The V gene's germline CDR1 is DFQATT and CDR2 SNEGSKA (reference sequence). The V end was cut by 5 bases, the J end by 4 bases, with 9 bases between. The CDR3 length is 11 residues. CDR3 nucleotide sequence: TGCAGTGCTGGTCCGGTTTACGAGCAGTACTTC. Residues: CSAGPVYEQYF.

Only one count was recorded for this clone. The CDR3 is CASSLAGGRYGELFF. The CDR3 nucleotides read TGCGCCAGCAGCTTGGCGGGAGGGCGTTACGGGGAGCTGTTTTTT. V and J are TRBV5-1 and TRBJ2-2, with 8 bases fitting TRBD2. The CDR3 runs to 15 residues. After removal of 0 bases from V and 7 bases from J, the junction contained 5 bases not matched to a gene. The germline V gene encodes CDR1 SGHRS and CDR2 YFSETQ.

V and J are TRBV7-9 and TRBJ2-3; maybe TRBD2 (5 bases). This CDR3 is built from 17 residues. The germline V gene has CDR1 SEHNR and CDR2 FQNEAQ (reference sequence). V lost 4 bases, J lost 0 bases, and 17 bases lay in between. CDR3: CASSWASAGTSTDTQYF. Here the CDR3 DNA reads TGTGCCAGCAGCTGGGCGAGTGCGGGCACTAGCACAGATACGCAGTATTTT.

The chain recombines TRBV28 with TRBJ1-1; D gene uncertain. Per the germline V gene, CDR1 is MDHEN and CDR2 is SYDVKM. V was pared by 1 base and J by 5 bases, with 11 bases between. The CDR3 is 14 residues long. CDR3 sequence (DNA): TGTGCCAGCAGTTTATTACTTGTTTTTACTGAAGCTTTCTTT. It translates to CASSLLLVFTEAFF.

The chain carries TRBV28 and TRBJ2-7, with 8 bases lining up with TRBD2. V shed 5 bases, J shed 4 bases, and the junction held 10 bases outside the gene matches. Germline values: CDR1 MDHEN, CDR2 SYDVKM. This CDR3 comprises 15 residues. CDR3 DNA: TGTGCCAGCAGTCCCCTACTCGGGGGGGTATACGAGCAGTACTTC. Translation gives CASSPLLGGVYEQYF.

This chain links TRBV28 with TRBJ2-3; maybe TRBD1 (5 bases). This CDR3 region has 14 residues. V shed 3 bases and J shed 0 bases, with 7 bases lying between them. Looked up from germline, CDR1 is MDHEN and CDR2 is SYDVKM. The DNA of the CDR3 is TGTGCCAGCAGTTTGGCAGGGAGCACAGATACGCAGTATTTT. Amino acid sequence: CASSLAGSTDTQYF.

The chain uses TRBV5-1 and TRBJ2-7, with 10 bases aligning to TRBD2. The CDR3 is made up of 15 amino acids. V lost 5 bases and J lost 4; bases outside the gene matches: 9. Germline-derived CDR1 and CDR2 are SGHRS and YFSETQ. In nucleotides, the CDR3 is TGCGCCAGCAGACCGGGACTAGCGCAACTATACGAGCAGTACTTC. It translates to CASRPGLAQLYEQYF.

The CDR3 DNA reads as TGTGCCAGCAGCGCCATCGACACCTCCGAAAAACTGTTTTTT. Translated, it gives CASSAIDTSEKLFF. The chain couples TRBV9 to TRBJ1-4; no reliable D call. The germline CDR1 and CDR2 sequences are SGDLS and YYNGEE. The length of the CDR3 is 14 residues. V shed 3 bases and J shed 8 bases, with 14 bases lying between them.

The CDR3 region is CASSRDRGNEKLFF. The DNA of the CDR3 is TGTGCCAGCAGCCGGGACAGGGGGAATGAAAAACTGTTTTTT. The genes are TRBV7-9 and TRBJ1-4; 11 bases align to TRBD1. Trimming took 5 bases from V and 5 from J; bases not matched to a gene: 1. The CDR3 totals 14 residues. Looked up from germline, CDR1 is SEHNR and CDR2 is FQNEAQ (reference sequence). The full variable domain, with the rest looked up from reference TRBV7-9 and TRBJ1-4, is DTGVSQNPRHKITKRGQNVTFRCDPISEHNRLYWYRQTLGQGPEFLTYFQNEAQLEKSRLLSDRFSAERPKGSFSTLEIQRTEQGDSAMYLCASSRDRGNEKLFFGSGTQLSVL.

The genes are TRBV7-9 and TRBJ2-5, with D possibly matching TRBD2 (7 bases). Trimming took 4 bases from V and 7 from J, leaving 16 bases between them. CDR3 length equals 14 residues. Germline V gene lookup returns CDR1 SEHNR and CDR2 FQNEAQ (reference sequence). The CDR3 DNA follows: TGTGCCAGCAGCTCCGGGGGGCCAGGCGGGACCCAGTACTTC. Protein: CASSSGGPGGTQYF.

This chain links TRBV21-1 with TRBJ2-7; TRBD1 is the table's D call and was not checked against the DNA. TRBV21-1 is noted as a pseudogene. The CDR3 loop spans 15 amino acids. Here the CDR3 reads CASSEAGETTYEQYF. CDR3 bases: TGTGCCAGCAGCGAAGCAGGGGAAACAACCTACGAGCAGTACTTC.

The count of this clone is one. The rearrangement joins TRBV18 to TRBJ1-5; 7 nucleotides line up with TRBD1. The germline V gene has CDR1 KGHSH and CDR2 LQKENI. CDR3 length: 14 amino acids. V lost 3 bases and J lost 6; bases outside the gene matches: 5. The CDR3 region is CASSPTGASQPQHF. The CDR3 nucleotides read TGTGCCAGCTCACCTACAGGGGCGAGTCAGCCCCAGCATTTT.

CDR3 amino acids: CASSPRQGREPRYF. The CDR3 coding sequence is TGCGCCAGCAGCCCCCGACAGGGGAGGGAACCGCGGTACTTC. The chain carries TRBV5-1 and TRBJ2-7, with D tentatively TRBD1 (8 bases). Germline V lookup: CDR1 SGHRS, CDR2 YFSETQ. The CDR3 has 14 residues. The V end lost 4 bases, the J end lost 12 bases, and 23 bases lay between the germline ends.

V gene TRBV30 combines with J gene TRBJ1-1, with D maybe TRBD1 (5 bases). Trimming stripped 6 bases from V and 6 bases from J, with 20 bases between. CDR1 and CDR2 (germline): GTSNPN, SVGIG (reference sequence). The CDR3 is 14 amino acids. This CDR3 reads CACQRDSRGAEAFF. CDR3 bases: TGTGCCTGCCAGCGGGACTCTCGAGGCGCTGAAGCTTTCTTT.

This clone was counted a single time. This chain connects TRBV6-1 to TRBJ2-1; TRBD1 matches at 10 bases. Germline CDR1 and CDR2: MNHNS and SASEGT. CDR3 length: 16 amino acids. Germline trimming cut 3 bases from V and 2 bases from J; bases unmatched to any gene: 4. CDR3 DNA: TGTGCCAGCAGTGACTTGACAGGGGGCCCCTACAATGAGCAGTTCTTC. It encodes CASSDLTGGPYNEQFF.

The V gene is TRBV5-6, the J gene TRBJ1-6, with a possible D match to TRBD1 (6 bases). V gave up 4 bases and J gave up 8 bases, with 13 bases separating them. Germline V gene sequence: CDR1 SGHDT, CDR2 YYEEEE. This CDR3 has 14 amino acids. In DNA, the CDR3 is TGTGCCAGCAGCCACCGGGACACCTATTCACCCCTCCACTTT. It codes for CASSHRDTYSPLHF.

The chain recombines TRBV5-6 with TRBJ1-2, with a tentative D call TRBD1 (6 bases). The CDR3 length is 12 residues. The germline V gene encodes CDR1 SGHDT and CDR2 YYEEEE. With 4 bases removed from V and 7 bases from J, the gap between germline ends came to 11 bases. This CDR3 reads CASSATGFGYTF. DNA of the CDR3: TGTGCCAGCAGCGCTACAGGGTTTGGCTACACCTTC.

V and J are TRBV11-2 and TRBJ2-3, with a tentative D call TRBD1 (5 bases). The CDR3 contains 13 residues. Germline CDR1 and CDR2: SGHAT and FQNNGV. Trimming took off 1 base at V and 8 bases at J, with 10 bases between the two ends. The CDR3 coding sequence is TGTGCCAGCAGCTTAGGGGGTAGGGGTACGCAGTATTTT. Translating gives CASSLGGRGTQYF.

The chain joins TRBV6-4 to TRBJ2-5, with 8 bases matching TRBD2. Germline trimming cut 6 bases from V and 2 bases from J; bases unmatched to any gene: 11. CDR1 is MRHNA, CDR2 SNTAGT, per germline. This CDR3 has 16 amino acids. CDR3 nucleotide sequence: TGTGCCAGCAGGGTCGAGCGGGAGACCATACAAGAGACCCAGTACTTC. Protein product: CASRVERETIQETQYF.

In nucleotides, the CDR3 is TGTGCCAGCAGCCAAGGACAGATCTACAATGAGCAGTTCTTC. Protein product: CASSQGQIYNEQFF. The V gene is TRBV3-1 (or the pseudogene TRBV3-2), the J gene TRBJ2-1; D perhaps matches TRBD1 (5 bases). The CDR3 has 14 residues. Germline assignment: CDR1 LGHDT and CDR2 YNNKEL (reference sequence). Trimming removed 1 base at V and 3 bases at J, with 7 bases between.